This TCR beta chain came from a study of T cells in Graves' hyperthyroidism and ophthalmopathy (dated by TCRdb to the late 2010s). Study-level background: Peripheral blood was sampled at the time of initial diagnosis, prior to any treatment. A discovery cohort of about 100 patients, 43 with Graves' ophthalmopathy and 57 with stable Graves' hyperthyroidism, was used to find distinguishing TCR V-J signatures. An independent validation cohort of some 18 hyperthyroidism patients and about 16 patients who later progressed to ophthalmopathy tested prospective prediction of ophthalmopathy. The 90 to 100 discovery patients were randomly split 7:3 into training and test sets. In about 6 Graves' hyperthyroidism patients, the study also compared T-cell repertoires from thyroid tissue with T-cell repertoires from blood. After blood sampling, hyperthyroidism patients were treated with methimazole at a starting dose of 30 mg daily, and ophthalmopathy patients were treated with high-dose intravenous methylprednisolone. The paper describes TCR Vbeta CDR3 sequencing of 120 to 150 peripheral blood samples, made up of around 41 ophthalmopathy patients, 70 to 75 hyperthyroidism patients and some 17 progressor patients. Paper-wide results and their limitations: No statistical method was used to fix the sample size in advance, and group allocation was not hidden from the investigators. During validation, the model predicted progression to ophthalmopathy a median of approximately 6 months ahead of onset, with around 65% sensitivity and 72% to 80% specificity. A 13 V-J signature model separated ophthalmopathy from stable hyperthyroidism, with around 90% sensitivity and roughly 82% specificity in cross-validation and 80%/75% in testing. Most expanded thyroid clonotypes (frequency above 0.001) were also detected in blood, suggesting blood repertoires may reflect thyroid immune responses.

In this sample, this clonotype turned up many times. The antigen it recognizes is unknown. No base quality information exists; no much larger clone differs at one position. Hyperthyroidism patients were newly diagnosed, had a disease duration of under 2 months, and were aged 18 to 65 years. The study excluded patients with uncontrolled infections, other autoimmune diseases, pregnancy or lactation. Diagnoses were based on clinical symptoms, serum thyroxine and TRAb, thyroid ultrasound and orbital computed tomography. For progressor patients, blood was drawn at the first diagnosis of hyperthyroidism, before any ophthalmopathy symptoms had appeared. PBMCs were isolated from more than 9 ml of fresh peripheral blood by Ficoll-Paque density gradient centrifugation. Patients classed as progressors first received a Graves' hyperthyroidism diagnosis and then went on to develop ophthalmopathy during follow-up. Trizol reagent was used to extract total RNA, and RNA quality was then checked on an Agilent 2100 Bioanalyzer.

The TCR beta CDR3 regions were amplified from the RNA transcripts. A first-round RT-PCR of the TCR CDR3 used the HTBI primer set with the Qiagen OneStep RT-PCR kit. Libraries were constructed in a second round of multiplex PCR, after which size selection and purification were performed. The libraries were sequenced on an Illumina HiSeq2000 using paired-end 100 bp reads. The original pipeline was this. SOAPnuke was used to process the raw data, throwing out any read that contained adapters or uncalled bases, had a mean Phred below 15, or lacked an exact constant-primer or identifier match. High-quality paired reads were merged using COPE v1.2.5, and each unique nucleotide sequence was defined as a clonotype. MiTCR v1.1 was used to align clonotypes to the IMGT TRBV, TRBD and TRBJ reference segments. The analysis included only V-J combinations with a frequency above 0.0001, which together covered 99% to 99.2% of the repertoires. A TCS score was defined as the ratio of F50 (clonal expansion) to E x V (chaos), with BLOSUM62-based TCRdist applied between CDR3 peptides within each V-J. Welch's t-statistics and random forest reduced several hundred V-J features to roughly 13, which were used in a naive Bayes classifier (R e1071). Starting from the raw public reads, TCRdb applied fastp trimming at Q25, assembled clones with MiXCR and retained in-frame beta chains. Every entry covers one CDR3 protein and lists the most common genes and DNA from its rows. The V and J calls and clone size are TCRdb's, not the authors'. This sample lists 130,000 to 150,000 distinct CDR3 sequences; around 21% were detected once. The ten biggest clones cover 65% to 80% of the sample.

The germline V gene (reference sequence) supplies CDR1 DFQATT and CDR2 SNEGSKA. The CDR3 spans 14 residues, from the cysteine through the phenylalanine. The DNA shown is the 42-base CDR3, in frame from base 1. V sheds 3 bases and J sheds 0 bases, leaving 9 bases between their ends. The origin of this receptor is a woman aged 50 to 60 with Graves' hyperthyroidism that later progressed to Graves' ophthalmopathy. What was sequenced was blood. The chain couples TRBV20-1 to TRBJ1-5; a confident D gene designation cannot be given. The bases read TGCAGTGCTAGCCACAGTAATAGCAATCAGCCCCAGCATTTT. Its product reads: CSASHSNSNQPQHF.